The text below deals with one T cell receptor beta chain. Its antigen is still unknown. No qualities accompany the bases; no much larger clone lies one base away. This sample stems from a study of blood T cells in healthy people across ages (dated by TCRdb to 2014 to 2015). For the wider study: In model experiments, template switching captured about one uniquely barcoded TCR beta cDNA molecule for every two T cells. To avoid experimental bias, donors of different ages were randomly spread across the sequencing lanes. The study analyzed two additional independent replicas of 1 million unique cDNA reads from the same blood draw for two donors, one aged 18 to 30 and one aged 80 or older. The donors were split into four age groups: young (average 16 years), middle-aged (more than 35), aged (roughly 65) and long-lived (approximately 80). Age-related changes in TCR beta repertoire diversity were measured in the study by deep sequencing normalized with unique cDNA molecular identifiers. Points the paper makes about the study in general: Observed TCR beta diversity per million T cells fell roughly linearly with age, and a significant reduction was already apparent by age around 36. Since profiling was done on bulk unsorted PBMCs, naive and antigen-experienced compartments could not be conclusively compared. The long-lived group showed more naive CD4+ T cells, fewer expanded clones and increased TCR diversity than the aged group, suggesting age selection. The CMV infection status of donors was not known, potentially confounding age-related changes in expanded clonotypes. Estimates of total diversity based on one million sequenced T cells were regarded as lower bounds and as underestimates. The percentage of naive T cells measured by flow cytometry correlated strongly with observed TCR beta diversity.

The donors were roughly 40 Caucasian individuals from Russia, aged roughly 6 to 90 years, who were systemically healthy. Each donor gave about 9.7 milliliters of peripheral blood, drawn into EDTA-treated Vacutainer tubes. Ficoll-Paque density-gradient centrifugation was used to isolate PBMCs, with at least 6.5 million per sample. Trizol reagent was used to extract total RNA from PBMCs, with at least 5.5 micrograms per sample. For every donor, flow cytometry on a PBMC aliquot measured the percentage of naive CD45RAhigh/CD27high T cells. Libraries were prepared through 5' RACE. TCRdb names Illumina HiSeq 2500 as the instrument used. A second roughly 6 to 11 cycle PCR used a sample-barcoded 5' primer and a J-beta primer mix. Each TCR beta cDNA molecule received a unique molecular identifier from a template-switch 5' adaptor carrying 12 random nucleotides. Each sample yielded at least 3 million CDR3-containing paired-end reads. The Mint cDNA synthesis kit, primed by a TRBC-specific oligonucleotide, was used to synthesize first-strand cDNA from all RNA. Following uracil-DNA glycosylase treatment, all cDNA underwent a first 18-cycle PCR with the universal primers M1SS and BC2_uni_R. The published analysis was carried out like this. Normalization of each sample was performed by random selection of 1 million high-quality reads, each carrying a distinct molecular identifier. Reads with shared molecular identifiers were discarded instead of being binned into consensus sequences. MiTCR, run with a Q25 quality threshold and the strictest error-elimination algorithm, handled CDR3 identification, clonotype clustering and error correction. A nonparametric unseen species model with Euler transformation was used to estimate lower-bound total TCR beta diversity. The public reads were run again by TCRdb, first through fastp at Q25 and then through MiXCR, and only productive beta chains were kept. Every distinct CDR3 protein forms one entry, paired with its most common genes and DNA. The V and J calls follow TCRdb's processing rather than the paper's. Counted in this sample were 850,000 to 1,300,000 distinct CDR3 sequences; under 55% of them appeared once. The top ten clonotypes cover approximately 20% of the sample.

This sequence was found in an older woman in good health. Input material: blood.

The CDR3 region reads CASSPGQGISGNTIYF. The DNA is TGTGCCAGCAGCCCGGGACAGGGGATCTCTGGAAACACCATATATTTT. The V gene is TRBV12-3 or TRBV12-4 and the J gene is TRBJ1-3; 10 bases in the junction line up with TRBD1. Trimming takes 6 bases off V and 0 bases off J; junction bases not matched to a gene: 5. The CDR3 holds 16 amino acids from the cysteine to the phenylalanine. Of all the DNA, just the CDR3 is kept, 48 bases in frame from base 1.